Below are 28 T cell receptor beta chains sequenced from a single sample in a study of T cell changes during pregnancy in multiple sclerosis. TCRdb's table, derived via immunoSEQ multiplex PCR, lists solely in-frame clones and lacks some. This table has under 85,000 clones, approximately 90% appearing once. The material was peripheral blood, obtained in the third trimester of pregnancy. Every receptor here comes from a female donor in good health, enrolled as a control in a pregnancy study.

The table lists this clone with a few counts. The V call is TRBV19, the J call TRBJ1-2; perhaps TRBD1 as D (6 bases). There are 15 residues in the CDR3. The germline gives CDR1 LNHDA, CDR2 SQIVND (reference sequence). Deletions cut 6 bases from V and 4 bases from J, with 18 bases between. The CDR3: CASRPTRGQSYGYTF. The CDR3 DNA sequence: TGTGCCAGTAGACCTACGCGGGGGCAGAGCTATGGCTACACCTTC.

This clone was picked up one time. The chain carries TRBV18 and TRBJ1-1; D may be TRBD1 (5 bases). CDR1 is KGHSH, CDR2 LQKENI, per germline. V was cut by 3 bases and J by 3 bases, with 11 bases left in between. This CDR3 has 14 residues. Here the CDR3 DNA reads TGTGCCAGCTCACCGTCGCAGGGATACACTGAAGCTTTCTTT. It specifies CASSPSQGYTEAFF.

This clone was seen once. The V gene is TRBV5-5, the J gene TRBJ1-6, with D tentatively TRBD1 (5 bases). The germline V gene encodes CDR1 SGHKS and CDR2 YYEKEE (reference sequence). Trimming stripped 0 bases from V and 0 bases from J, with 7 bases between. This CDR3 is built from 16 residues. The CDR3 region is CASSLGGLSYNSPLHF. CDR3 nucleotide sequence: TGTGCCAGCAGCTTGGGGGGCCTCTCCTATAATTCACCCCTCCACTTT.

The rearrangement links TRBV9 to TRBJ1-3; D is ambiguous. The germline V and J ends were trimmed by 0 bases and 0 bases, with 10 bases remaining between them. Germline V CDR1 and CDR2: SGDLS, YYNGEE. This CDR3 spans 16 amino acids. The CDR3 region has the DNA TGTGCCAGCAGCGTAGACGGACTTATCTCTGGAAACACCATATATTTT. It codes for CASSVDGLISGNTIYF.

The chain carries TRBV5-6 and TRBJ2-2; TRBD1 is a possible D gene (6 bases). Germline assignment: CDR1 SGHDT and CDR2 YYEEEE. CDR3 size: 17 residues. V was pared by 0 bases and J by 1 base, with 13 bases between. The CDR3 loop reads CASSLAKDSLNTGELFF. Written as DNA, the CDR3 is TGTGCCAGCAGCTTGGCAAAGGACAGTCTGAACACCGGGGAGCTGTTTTTT.

V usage is TRBV30 and J usage is TRBJ1-1; 7 bases match TRBD1. The germline V gene has CDR1 GTSNPN and CDR2 SVGIG (reference sequence). The junction had 8 bases not matched to a gene; V was cut back by 3 bases and J by 7 bases. This CDR3 is built from 13 residues. CDR3 sequence reads: CAWSSTGSGEAFF. The CDR3 nucleotides read TGTGCCTGGAGCTCGACAGGGTCGGGTGAAGCTTTCTTT.

The rearrangement joins TRBV6-5 to TRBJ1-4; 8 nucleotides agree with TRBD1. V lost 8 bases, J lost 2 bases, and 7 bases stayed unmatched. This CDR3 has 15 residues. Looked up from germline, CDR1 is MNHEY and CDR2 is SVGAGI. The CDR3 DNA follows: TGTGCCAGCCGGCCAGGGGGCACGACTAATGAAAAACTGTTTTTT. It yields the protein CASRPGGTTNEKLFF.

This chain connects TRBV2 to TRBJ1-5, with D maybe TRBD1 (6 bases). Germline V lookup: CDR1 SNHLY, CDR2 FYNNEI. V lost 6 bases, J lost 3 bases, and 21 bases lay in between. CDR3 length equals 17 residues. The CDR3 nucleotides are TGTGCCAGCAGCAGAAGGGGGGGCAGGGGTTCCAATCAGCCCCAGCATTTT. Amino acids: CASSRRGGRGSNQPQHF.

The chain carries TRBV28 and TRBJ2-3, with 7 bases aligning to TRBD2. The CDR3 totals 16 residues. V trimming: 4 bases; J trimming: 2 bases; junction bases outside the gene matches: 9. In germline, CDR1 is MDHEN, CDR2 SYDVKM. The CDR3 loop is CASSSSSSGYTDTQYF. In DNA form, the CDR3 reads TGTGCCAGCAGTTCCTCCAGTAGCGGGTACACAGATACGCAGTATTTT.

The CDR3 loop reads CASSPRTGRYEQYF. The CDR3 DNA sequence: TGTGCCAGCAGTCCTCGGACAGGCCGCTACGAGCAGTACTTC. The V call is TRBV27, the J call TRBJ2-7, with 7 bases lining up with TRBD1. The V gene end was trimmed by 5 bases and the J gene end by 3 bases; junction bases not matched to a gene: 7. The CDR3 loop spans 14 amino acids. CDR1 and CDR2 from the germline V gene are MNHEY and SMNVEV (reference sequence).

The chain links TRBV6-1 to TRBJ1-6; D unresolved. Trimming removed 7 bases from V and 2 bases from J, with 12 bases in between. CDR1 and CDR2 from the germline V gene are MNHNS and SASEGT. There are 15 residues in the CDR3. The CDR3 nucleotides read TGTGCCAGCAACCTAGGACTTACCTATAATTCACCCCTCCACTTT. Amino acid sequence: CASNLGLTYNSPLHF.

The chain uses TRBV7-3 and TRBJ1-1; D perhaps matches TRBD1 (6 bases). This CDR3 has 13 residues. V lost 4 bases, J lost 11 bases, and 17 bases lay in between. CDR1 is SGHTA and CDR2 is FQGTGA in the germline V gene. The chain's CDR3 is CASSSSPQGTAFF. The DNA of the CDR3 is TGTGCCAGCAGCTCCAGCCCACAGGGAACGGCTTTCTTT. The full variable domain, in which reference TRBV7-3 and TRBJ1-1 provide the parts outside the CDR3, is GAGVSQTPSNKVTEKGKYVELRCDPISGHTALYWYRQSLGQGPEFLIYFQGTGAADDSGLPNDRFFAVRPEGSVSTLKIQRTERGDSAVYLCASSSSPQGTAFFGQGTRLTVV.

The chain is built from TRBV7-2 and TRBJ2-7; TRBD1 agrees at 9 bases. Germline CDR1 and CDR2: SGHTA and FQGNSA. Trimming at V came to 1 base and at J to 3 bases, leaving 7 bases not matched to a gene. The CDR3 is made up of 16 amino acids. The CDR3 bases are TGTGCCAGCAGCTTAGGAGGGACAGGGAGGCGCTACGAGCAGTACTTC. It codes for CASSLGGTGRRYEQYF.

This clone has only a few counts. The chain combines TRBV4-1 with TRBJ1-4; tentatively, D is TRBD1 (6 bases). CDR1 is MGHRA and CDR2 is YSYEKL in the germline V gene. V dropped 4 bases and J dropped 7 bases, with 19 bases sitting between them. The CDR3 is made up of 16 amino acids. The CDR3 region is CASSPSVGQTTEKLFF. In nucleotides, the CDR3 is TGCGCCAGCAGCCCCTCCGTAGGACAGACAACTGAAAAACTGTTTTTT.

V usage is TRBV5-6 and J usage is TRBJ2-7; TRBD2 matches 11 bases. Germline CDR1 reads SGHDT; CDR2 reads YYEEEE. CDR3 length: 17 residues. The V gene end was trimmed by 1 base and the J gene end by 0 bases; junction bases not matched to a gene: 6. The CDR3 DNA sequence: TGTGCCAGCAGCTTGTCACTAGCGGGGGCCTCCTCCTACGAGCAGTACTTC. Protein: CASSLSLAGASSYEQYF.

The chain recombines TRBV7-2 with TRBJ1-1; possible D gene TRBD1, 5 bases. The CDR3 is made up of 14 amino acids. Germline V CDR1 and CDR2: SGHTA, FQGNSA. V was shortened by 5 bases and J by 0 bases, with 10 bases between the two germline ends. The CDR3 DNA follows: TGTGCCAGCAGCGCACAGGCTTTGAACACTGAAGCTTTCTTT. It specifies CASSAQALNTEAFF.

The chain uses TRBV27 and TRBJ1-6; D ambiguous. Per germline, CDR1 MNHEY and CDR2 SMNVEV (reference sequence). The CDR3 is made up of 16 amino acids. With 3 bases removed from V and 0 bases from J, the gap between germline ends came to 9 bases. The CDR3 sequence is CASSFEGSSYNSPLHF. DNA of the CDR3: TGTGCCAGCAGTTTCGAGGGAAGCTCCTATAATTCACCCCTCCACTTT.

The sample holds one count of this clone. This sequence joins TRBV5-3 and TRBJ1-1; D is unresolved. TRBV5-3 belongs to the ORF category, with a function that is uncertain. V was trimmed by 3 bases and J by 4 bases, leaving 19 bases between them. The CDR3 loop spans 16 amino acids. CDR3 DNA: TGTGCCAGAAGCTGGCGTTGGTGGAGGGAGGTCACTGAAGCTTTCTTT. It codes for CARSWRWWREVTEAFF.

The chain uses TRBV5-1 and TRBJ1-4; 7 bases map to TRBD1. This CDR3 comprises 15 residues. CDR1 SGHRS and CDR2 YFSETQ come from the germline V gene. V gave up 3 bases and J gave up 3 bases; unmatched junction bases: 5. Written as DNA, the CDR3 is TGCGCCAGCAGCTCCTCTGGACAGGCTAATGAAAAACTGTTTTTT. Amino acid sequence: CASSSSGQANEKLFF. Using reference TRBV5-1 and TRBJ1-4 for the parts outside the CDR3, the full variable domain is KAGVTQTPRYLIKTRGQQVTLSCSPISGHRSVSWYQQTPGQGLQFLFEYFSETQRNKGNFPGRFSGRQFSNSRSEMNVSTLELGDSALYLCASSSSGQANEKLFFGSGTQLSVL.

The chain recombines TRBV4-3 with TRBJ2-5; D unclear. The CDR3 covers 14 residues. Germline V gene lookup returns CDR1 LGHNA and CDR2 YSLEER. V lost 3 bases and J 5 bases, leaving 13 bases between the germline ends. CDR3 amino acids: CASSQTTVGETQYF. Here the CDR3 DNA reads TGCGCCAGCAGCCAGACAACGGTTGGGGAGACCCAGTACTTC.

A single count supports this clone. This chain joins TRBV10-3 and TRBJ2-1; 12 nucleotides match TRBD2. CDR1 is ENHRY, CDR2 SYGVKD, per germline. The CDR3 spans 18 residues. Trimming cost V 3 bases and J 6 bases; bases outside gene matches: 12. In DNA form, the CDR3 reads TGTGCCATCAGTGATCCCTCTAGCGGGGGGGCTATTGGCAATGAGCAGTTCTTC. It translates to CAISDPSSGGAIGNEQFF.

This rearrangement joins TRBV4-3 to TRBJ2-7, with a weak D call TRBD1 (7 bases). The length of the CDR3 is 15 residues. V was shortened by 2 bases and J by 2 bases, with 13 bases between the two germline ends. The germline CDR1 and CDR2 sequences are LGHNA and YSLEER. CDR3 DNA: TGCGCCAGCAGCCAACTTCAGGGGGAGGCCTACGAGCAGTACTTC. Its translation is CASSQLQGEAYEQYF.

The V gene is TRBV5-8, the J gene TRBJ2-1; tentative D call: TRBD2 (6 bases). Trimming took 6 bases from V and 9 from J, leaving 16 bases between them. Germline-derived CDR1 and CDR2 are SGHTS and YDEGEE. The CDR3 sequence is 13 residues long. CDR3 in DNA: TGTGCCAGCACCCGACTAGATAGGATTGAGCAGTTCTTC. It specifies CASTRLDRIEQFF.

The chain links TRBV5-6 to TRBJ1-2, with D possibly TRBD1 on 5 matching bases. The CDR3 is made up of 13 amino acids. Between the trimmed V and J ends, which lost 4 bases and 8 bases, there was a span of 15 bases. The germline gives CDR1 SGHDT, CDR2 YYEEEE. The CDR3, as DNA: TGTGCCAGCAGCCCCCCAGGGCTGGGGGGCTACACCTTC. Its protein product is CASSPPGLGGYTF.

The CDR3, as DNA: TGTGCCAGCAGCCCCACTCGGACTAGCGGGACAAGCTCCTACGAGCAGTACTTC. Translation gives CASSPTRTSGTSSYEQYF. The V and J genes are TRBV4-2 and TRBJ2-7; 12 bases align to TRBD2. There are 18 residues in the CDR3. The trim removed 4 bases at V and 0 bases at J, leaving 10 bases unmatched. Germline assignment: CDR1 LGHNA and CDR2 YNFKEQ.

This chain uses TRBV5-1 with TRBJ2-2; D possibly corresponds to TRBD2 (6 bases). The length of the CDR3 is 14 residues. Germline CDR1 reads SGHRS; CDR2 reads YFSETQ. With 5 bases removed from V and 3 bases from J, the gap between germline ends came to 11 bases. The CDR3 bases are TGCGCCAGCAGTATTGGCGGGGACACCGGGGAGCTGTTTTTT. It translates to CASSIGGDTGELFF. Looking up the rest from reference TRBV5-1 and TRBJ2-2 gives the full variable domain: KAGVTQTPRYLIKTRGQQVTLSCSPISGHRSVSWYQQTPGQGLQFLFEYFSETQRNKGNFPGRFSGRQFSNSRSEMNVSTLELGDSALYLCASSIGGDTGELFFGEGSRLTVL.

This clone appeared once. The chain is built from TRBV15 and TRBJ1-5; 9 bases align to TRBD1. With 6 bases clipped from V and 6 bases from J, the junction kept 6 bases outside the gene matches. Germline V gives CDR1 LNHNV, CDR2 YYDKDF (reference sequence). The CDR3 is 14 residues long. The CDR3 DNA follows: TGTGCCACCAGTGGGACAGGGTCCCGTCAGCCCCAGCATTTT. This translates into CATSGTGSRQPQHF.

The chain carries TRBV5-1 and TRBJ2-1, with TRBD2 identical over 10 bases. Germline V CDR1 and CDR2: SGHRS, YFSETQ. Trimming removed 0 bases from V and 7 bases from J; junction bases left unmatched: 7. The CDR3 totals 16 residues. In nucleotides, the CDR3 is TGCGCCAGCAGCTTGGTCAGCGGGGGGGCTCGGAATGAGCAGTTCTTC. Translation: CASSLVSGGARNEQFF.